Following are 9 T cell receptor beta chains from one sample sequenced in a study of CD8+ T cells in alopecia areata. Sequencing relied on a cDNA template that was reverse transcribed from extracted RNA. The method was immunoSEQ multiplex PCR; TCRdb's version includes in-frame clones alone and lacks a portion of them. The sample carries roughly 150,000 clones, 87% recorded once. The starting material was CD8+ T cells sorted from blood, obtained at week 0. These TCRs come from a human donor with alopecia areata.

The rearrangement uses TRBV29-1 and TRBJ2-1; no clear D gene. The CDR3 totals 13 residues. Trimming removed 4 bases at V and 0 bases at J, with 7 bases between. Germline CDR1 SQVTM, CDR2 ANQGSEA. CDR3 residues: CSVVRSSYNEQFF. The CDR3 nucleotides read TGCAGCGTTGTGCGCAGCTCCTACAATGAGCAGTTCTTC.

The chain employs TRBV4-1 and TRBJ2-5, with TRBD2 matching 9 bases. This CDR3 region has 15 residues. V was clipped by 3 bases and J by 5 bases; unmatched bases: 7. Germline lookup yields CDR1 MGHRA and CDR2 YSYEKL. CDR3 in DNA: TGCGCCAGCAGCCAGGGAGTAGCGGGAGTCGAGACCCAGTACTTC. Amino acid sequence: CASSQGVAGVETQYF.

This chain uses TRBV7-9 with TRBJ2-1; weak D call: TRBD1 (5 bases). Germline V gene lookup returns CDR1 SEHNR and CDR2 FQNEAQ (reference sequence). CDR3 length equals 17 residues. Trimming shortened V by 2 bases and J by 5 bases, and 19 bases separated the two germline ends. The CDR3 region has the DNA TGTGCCAGCAGCTTATGGAAGGGGCTCGAGAAAGACAATGAGCAGTTCTTC. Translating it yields CASSLWKGLEKDNEQFF.

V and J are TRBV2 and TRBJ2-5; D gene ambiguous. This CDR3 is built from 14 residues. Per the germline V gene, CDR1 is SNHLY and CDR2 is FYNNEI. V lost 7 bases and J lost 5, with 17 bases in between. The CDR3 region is CASTSRSLRETQYF. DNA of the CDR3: TGTGCCAGCACCTCCCGTAGTCTTCGGGAGACCCAGTACTTC.

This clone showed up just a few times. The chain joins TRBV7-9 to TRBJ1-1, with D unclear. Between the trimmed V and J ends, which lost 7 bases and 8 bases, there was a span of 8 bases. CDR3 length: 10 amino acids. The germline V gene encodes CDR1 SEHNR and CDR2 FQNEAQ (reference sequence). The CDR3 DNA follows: TGTGCCAGCACCTTGGACGAAGCTTTCTTT. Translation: CASTLDEAFF.

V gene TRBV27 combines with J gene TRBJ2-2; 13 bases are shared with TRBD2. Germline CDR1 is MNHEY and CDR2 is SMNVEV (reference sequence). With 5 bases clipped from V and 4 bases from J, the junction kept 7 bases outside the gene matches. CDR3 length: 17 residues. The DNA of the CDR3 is TGTGCCAGCAGTCGGACTAGCGGGAGCCTGATCACCGGGGAGCTGTTTTTT. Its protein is CASSRTSGSLITGELFF.

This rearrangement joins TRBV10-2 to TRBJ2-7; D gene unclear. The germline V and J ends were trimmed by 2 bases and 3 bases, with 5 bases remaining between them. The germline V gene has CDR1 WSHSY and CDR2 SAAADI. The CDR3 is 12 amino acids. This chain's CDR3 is CASSEVIYEQYF. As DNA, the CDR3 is TGCGCCAGCAGTGAGGTCATCTACGAGCAGTACTTC.

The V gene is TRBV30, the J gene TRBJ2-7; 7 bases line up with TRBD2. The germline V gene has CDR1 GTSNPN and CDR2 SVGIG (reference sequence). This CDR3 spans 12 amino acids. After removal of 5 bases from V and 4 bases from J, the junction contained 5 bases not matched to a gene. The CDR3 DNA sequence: TGTGCCTGGGTGGCTAGCGGATACGAGCAGTACTTC. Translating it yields CAWVASGYEQYF. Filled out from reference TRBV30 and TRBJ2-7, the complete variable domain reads SQTIHQWPATLVQPVGSPLSLECTVEGTSNPNLYWYRQAAGRGLQLLFYSVGIGQISSEVPQNLSASRPQDRQFILSSKKLLLSDSGFYLCAWVASGYEQYFGPGTRLTVT.

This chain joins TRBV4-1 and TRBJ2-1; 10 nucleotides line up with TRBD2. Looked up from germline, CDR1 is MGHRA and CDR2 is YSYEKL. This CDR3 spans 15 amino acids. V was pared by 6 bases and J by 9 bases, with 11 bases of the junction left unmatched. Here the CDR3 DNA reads TGCGCCAGCAGTCCCGGACTAGCGGAGGCGGGTGAGCAGTTCTTC. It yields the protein CASSPGLAEAGEQFF.